Given below is one T cell receptor (beta chain) in context. Its antigen specificity is not known. There are no base qualities to consult, and no much larger clone falls within one base. The library was built by means of 5' RACE. Instrument on record: Illumina HiSeq 2500. A second roughly 6 to 11 cycle PCR used a sample-barcoded 5' primer and a J-beta primer mix. Each TCR beta cDNA molecule received a unique molecular identifier from a template-switch 5' adaptor carrying 12 random nucleotides. Each sample yielded at least 2.5 million CDR3-containing paired-end reads. First-strand cDNA was synthesized from all RNA with the Mint cDNA synthesis kit, primed by a TRBC-specific oligonucleotide. Following uracil-DNA glycosylase treatment, a first 18-cycle PCR with universal primers M1SS and BC2_uni_R was performed on all cDNA. Turning to the authors' computational methods: Normalization of each sample was performed by random selection of 1 million high-quality reads, each carrying a distinct molecular identifier. Reads with shared molecular identifiers were discarded instead of being binned into consensus sequences. MiTCR, with a Q25 quality threshold and the strictest error-elimination algorithm, was used for CDR3 identification, clonotype clustering and error correction. Lower-bound total TCR beta diversity was estimated with a nonparametric unseen species model using Euler transformation. TCRdb's own reprocessing of the public reads used fastp at Q25 and MiXCR and kept productive beta chains. When rows share a CDR3 protein, they turn into one entry using the most common DNA and genes. TCRdb assigned the V and J calls; the authors' analysis was not used. This sample is represented by about 570,000 distinct CDR3 sequences; roughly 29% of them were singletons. The ten most abundant clones make up approximately 18% of the sample.

This sample is drawn from a study of blood T cells in healthy people across ages (dated by TCRdb to 2015 to 2017). Turning to the overall study: In model experiments, template switching captured about one uniquely barcoded TCR beta cDNA molecule for every two T cells. Using deep sequencing normalized with unique cDNA molecular identifiers, the study measured how TCR beta repertoire diversity changes with age. Donors were grouped into four age groups: young (average 16 years), middle-aged (around 39), aged (around 60) and long-lived (around 82). To avoid experimental bias, donors of different ages were spread randomly across the sequencing lanes. Using the same blood draw, the study looked at two additional independent replicas of 1 million unique cDNA reads for two donors, one aged 18 to 30 and the other aged 80 or older.

Donors were a few dozen systemically healthy Caucasian individuals from Russia aged roughly 6 to 100 years. Each donor gave around 9.5 milliliters of peripheral blood, collected into EDTA-treated Vacutainer tubes. PBMCs were isolated by Ficoll-Paque density-gradient centrifugation, with at least 6.5 million obtained per sample. Total RNA was extracted from PBMCs with Trizol reagent, with at least 6 micrograms obtained per sample. Naive CD45RAhigh/CD27high T cell percentages were measured by flow cytometry on a PBMC aliquot from every donor. General conclusions and limits of the study: Estimates of total diversity based on one million sequenced T cells were considered lower bounds and underestimates. Since profiling was done on bulk unsorted PBMCs, naive and antigen-experienced compartments could not be conclusively compared. Observed TCR beta diversity per million T cells fell roughly linearly with age, and a significant reduction was already apparent by age roughly 41. Compared with the aged group, more naive CD4+ T cells, fewer expanded clones and increased TCR diversity were shown by the long-lived group, suggesting age selection. Observed TCR beta diversity correlated strongly with the percentage of naive T cells measured by flow cytometry. Because the CMV infection status of the donors was unknown, age-related changes in expanded clonotypes may potentially have been confounded.

The germline V gene specifies SGHTA as CDR1 and FQGNSA as CDR2. Taken from cysteine to phenylalanine, the CDR3 has 16 residues. Only the CDR3 portion is preserved as DNA: 48 bases, with reading frame beginning at the first base. V loses 1 base at its end and J loses 5 bases; junction bases beyond the gene matches: 8. The sequence came from a woman aged 70-85 years in good health. Sequencing was carried out using blood. The chain was built from TRBV7-2 and TRBJ2-5; a stretch of 9 junction bases matches TRBD2. Here is the DNA: TGTGCCAGCAGCTTAGTGCCTAGCGGGAAGTACGAGACCCAGTACTTC. The translation is CASSLVPSGKYETQYF.